The clone carrying this T cell receptor beta chain turned up a few times. No antigen is known for it. The data stem from a study of T cell responses to AZD1222 COVID-19 vaccine. Study results and limitations: Researchers report vaccine-associated CD4 TCRs spanning spike, with dominance at 160-218 and 743-854. Elevations in Spike-specific TCR breadth and depth followed administration of two AZD1222 doses. In a largely white British group with more females than males, clonal diversity was possibly underestimated.

Assay: immunoSEQ multiplex PCR; the TCRdb copy retains only in-frame clones and omits some. Of tens of thousands of clones in the sample, roughly nine tenths were seen once. Sequences were derived from peripheral blood, sampled on day 0 of AZD1222 vaccination. The clonotype comes from an adult in good health.

This CDR3 is CASSHRRESTGELFF. In nucleotides, the CDR3 is TGTGCCAGCAGCCACCGGCGGGAGAGCACCGGGGAGCTGTTTTTT. J is TRBJ2-2 and V is TRBV14; 7 bases fit TRBD2. CDR3 length equals 15 residues. Germline assignment: CDR1 SGHDN and CDR2 FVKESK. V shed 3 bases and J 4 bases; nucleotides not matched to a gene: 5.